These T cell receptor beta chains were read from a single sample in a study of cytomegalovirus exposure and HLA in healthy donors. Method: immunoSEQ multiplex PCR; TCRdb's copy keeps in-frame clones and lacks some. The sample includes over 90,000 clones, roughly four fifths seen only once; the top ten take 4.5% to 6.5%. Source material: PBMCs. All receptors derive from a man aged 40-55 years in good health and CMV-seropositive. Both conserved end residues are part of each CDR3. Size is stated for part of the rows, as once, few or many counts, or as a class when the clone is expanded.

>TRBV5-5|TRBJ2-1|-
CASSQQGRPSYNEQFF
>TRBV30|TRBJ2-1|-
CAWIVSGSYNEQFF
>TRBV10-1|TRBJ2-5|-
CASSESGTAQETQYF
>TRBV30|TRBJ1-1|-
CAWSRENTEAFF
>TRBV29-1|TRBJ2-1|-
CSVETGSGSSYNEQFF
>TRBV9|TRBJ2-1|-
CASSVTPEGRNNEQFF
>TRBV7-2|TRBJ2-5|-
CASSLMGGQGETQYF
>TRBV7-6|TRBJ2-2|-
CASSLVGAPDTGELFF
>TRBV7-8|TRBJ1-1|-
CASSSGGRYTEAFF
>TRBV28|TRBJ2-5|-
CASSLAGKGQETQYF
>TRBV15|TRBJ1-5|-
CATSLTGGNSQPQHF
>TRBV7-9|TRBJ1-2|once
CSSSLGRRVSSPLGGYTF
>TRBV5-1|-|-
CASSPAAGGSYEQYF
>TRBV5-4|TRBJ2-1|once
CASSLAGGRDEQFF
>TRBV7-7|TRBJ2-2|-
CVSSLGSTNTGELFF
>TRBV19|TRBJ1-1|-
CASSIRGRNTEAFF
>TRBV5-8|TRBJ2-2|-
CASSLGTKLNTGELFF
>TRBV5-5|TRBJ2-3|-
CASSLATDTQYF
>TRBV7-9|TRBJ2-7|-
CASSPGQAAYEQYF
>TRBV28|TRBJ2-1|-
CASSPDSFGASYNEQFF
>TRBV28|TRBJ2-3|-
CASSLDEESGRGTPDTQYF
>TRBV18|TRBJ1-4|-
CASSAAGEKLFF
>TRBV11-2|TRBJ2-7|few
CASSLTSGSYEQYF
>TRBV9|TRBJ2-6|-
CASSYRDSPSWANGLTF
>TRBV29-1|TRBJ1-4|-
CSAGTVLSEKLFF
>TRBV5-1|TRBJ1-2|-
CASSRGAGLYGYTF
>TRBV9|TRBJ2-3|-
CASSASSGGSAVDTQYF
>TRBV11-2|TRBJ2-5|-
CASSLDRVGGSETQYF
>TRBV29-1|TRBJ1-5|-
CSVPDSDANQPQHF